Shown below are 10 T cell receptor beta chains from a single sample sequenced in a study of blood T cell repertoires in COVID-19. Only in-frame clones appear in the TCRdb table, and some are missing; sequencing was by immunoSEQ multiplex PCR. The repertoire holds about 260,000 clones, with about 87% as singletons. Sequenced: peripheral blood. Every receptor here comes from a woman between 35 and 50 years old who had recovered from COVID-19.

The gene calls are TRBV2 and TRBJ1-5, with 8 bases that match TRBD1. Per the germline V gene, CDR1 is SNHLY and CDR2 is FYNNEI. Germline trimming cut 5 bases from V and 1 base from J; bases unmatched to any gene: 4. This CDR3 has 15 amino acids. The CDR3 is CASSIQGASNQPQHF. DNA of the CDR3: TGTGCCAGCAGTATTCAGGGGGCGAGCAATCAGCCCCAGCATTTT.

The genes are TRBV6-5 and TRBJ1-2, with TRBD1 identical over 9 bases. The CDR3 spans 14 residues. With V trimmed by 1 base and J by 8 bases, 5 bases remained unmatched. The germline CDR1 and CDR2 sequences are MNHEY and SVGAGI. The CDR3 sequence: CASSYFGQGTGYTF. The CDR3 region has the DNA TGTGCCAGCAGTTACTTTGGACAGGGGACGGGCTACACCTTC.

The chain carries TRBV3-1 (or the pseudogene TRBV3-2) and TRBJ2-3; 9 positions agree with TRBD2. Germline assignment: CDR1 LGHDT and CDR2 YNNKEL (reference sequence). After removal of 4 bases from V and 5 bases from J, the junction contained 13 bases not matched to a gene. This CDR3 has 17 residues. The CDR3 sequence is CASSLRGGAGILDTQYF. Here the CDR3 DNA reads TGTGCCAGCAGCCTTCGCGGGGGGGCCGGGATTCTAGATACGCAGTATTTT.

This clone has more than one count but fewer than ten. The rearrangement joins TRBV27 to TRBJ1-2; D is perhaps TRBD1 (6 bases). Trimming took 3 bases from V and 4 from J, leaving 9 bases between them. Germline CDR1 MNHEY, CDR2 SMNVEV (reference sequence). This CDR3 is built from 13 residues. The CDR3 nucleotides are TGTGCCAGCAGTTTGAAAGGGGGCTATGGCTACACCTTC. Protein product: CASSLKGGYGYTF.

There are a few counts of this clone. The chain employs TRBV7-2 and TRBJ1-2, with TRBD1 identical over 12 bases. The CDR3 sequence is 18 residues long. CDR1 is SGHTA and CDR2 is FQGNSA in the germline V gene. With 1 base clipped from V and 4 bases from J, the junction kept 10 bases outside the gene matches. This CDR3 reads CASSLEGQGAVGVYGYTF. CDR3 sequence (DNA): TGTGCCAGCAGCTTAGAGGGACAGGGGGCAGTAGGGGTCTATGGCTACACCTTC.

The CDR3 nucleotides read TGTGCCAGCAGCCCCGAGGGCCCGCGCGAGCAGTACTTC. Amino acids: CASSPEGPREQYF. The chain links TRBV5-4 to TRBJ2-7, with D possibly TRBD2 on 5 matching bases. CDR3 size: 13 residues. Per the germline V gene, CDR1 is SGHNT and CDR2 is YYREEE (reference sequence). V dropped 4 bases and J dropped 6 bases, with 14 bases sitting between them.

The CDR3 spells CASSLIAAGTQYF. CDR3 in DNA: TGTGCCAGCAGCTTAATCGCGGCGGGTACGCAGTATTTT. This sequence joins TRBV7-3 and TRBJ2-3, with D possibly TRBD2 on 5 matching bases. CDR1 is SGHTA, CDR2 FQGTGA, per germline. V lost 1 base and J lost 8, with 10 bases in between. The CDR3 is 13 residues long.

V and J are TRBV19 and TRBJ2-5, with D uncertain. Trimming removed 9 bases from V and 10 bases from J, with 24 bases in between. The CDR3 has 14 amino acids. CDR1 is LNHDA, CDR2 SQIVND, per germline (reference sequence). For the CDR3, the DNA is TGTGCCAGCGCCTTAGGAGAAGTTCCCGAGTTCCAGTACTTC. Its protein product is CASALGEVPEFQYF.

The chain recombines TRBV10-3 with TRBJ1-4; D may be TRBD1 (6 bases). The CDR3 contains 16 residues. Trimming stripped 0 bases from V and 7 bases from J, with 15 bases between. Germline V gives CDR1 ENHRY, CDR2 SYGVKD. The CDR3 region has the DNA TGTGCCATCAGTGAGTCATCGGGGGGGCGCGGTGAAAAACTGTTTTTT. As protein: CAISESSGGRGEKLFF.

This chain uses TRBV24-1 with TRBJ2-3, with 7 bases lining up with TRBD1. Trimming cost V 6 bases and J 4 bases; bases outside gene matches: 6. In germline, CDR1 is KGHDR, CDR2 SFDVKD. The CDR3 spans 14 residues. CDR3 sequence reads: CATSRGQGADTQYF. Here the CDR3 DNA reads TGTGCCACCAGTAGGGGGCAGGGAGCAGATACGCAGTATTTT.